This paragraph reports one T cell receptor (beta chain). What antigen it recognizes has not been identified. No quality values exist for individual bases; no much larger clone is one base distant. The data belong to a study of blood T cell repertoires in COVID-19 (dated by TCRdb to about 2020). Looking at the study overall: Samples covering the acute and convalescent phases of COVID-19 were provided by collaborators in the United States, Italy and Spain. The prospective study material was composed of cDNA or gDNA derived from T cells, B-cell-depleted T cells, or PBMCs. Subjects who had been exposed to COVID-19, were actively infected with it, or had recovered from it provided the deeply sampled blood TCRbeta repertoires that made up the dataset. The repertoires were released in a freely available public database intended as a resource for research on the immune response to SARS-CoV-2. The samples were drawn from two sources: the first 160 participants of the ongoing ImmuneRACE study, and 1,200 or so subjects contributed by 6 global collaborators. Sample metadata almost always included a de-identified subject ID, COVID-19 status, age in years and sex. Where HLA class I and class II types were available, the types were taken from metadata supplied by the sample provider, not from assay-based typing.

The germline V gene sets CDR1 to MNHEY and CDR2 to SVGAGI. The CDR3 runs 15 residues from the cysteine to the phenylalanine. The retained sequence is limited to the CDR3, 45 bases, with the frame set at the first base. Trimming at the junction amounts to 0 bases on V and 4 bases on J, and the germline ends lie 12 bases apart. TCRbeta CDR3 regions were amplified from genomic DNA using the immunoSEQ Assay, a bias-controlled multiplex PCR. The authors processed their data as follows. Within the assay, amplification of reference gene primers was used to estimate how many nucleated cells each sample contained. Sequence reads were collapsed and filtered to measure the absolute abundance of every unique TCRbeta CDR3 rearrangement. Productive Simpson clonality was computed per sample as the square root of Simpson's diversity index over productive rearrangements. The table was pulled from immuneACCESS by TCRdb, which kept in-frame rearrangements only. Such tables lose some clones; where checked, under half of the loss comes from unresolved V genes, and the rest has no known cause. The V and J calls and clone size were taken over from that table, and D and trimming were inferred from the DNA. The sample records roughly 140,000 clones, around 88% of which are singletons. The ten largest make up roughly 30% of the sample.

Overall study outcomes, separate from this receptor: Clinical and demographic metadata were provided uncurated, with the amount varying by source and participant.

Whole blood was collected in K2EDTA tubes by collaborating institutions according to the institutions' own protocols. For TCRbeta analysis, collaborators shipped samples as frozen whole blood, isolated PBMCs, or DNA extracted from either of those sample types. This sequence uses TRBV6-5 and TRBJ1-2, with TRBD1 perhaps the D gene, on 5 matching bases. The sequence was collected from a human donor in a cohort sampled during active COVID-19. Sequencing input: peripheral blood. CDR3 sequence: CASSYSHRFFYGYTF. The DNA sequence is TGTGCCAGCAGTTACTCCCACAGGTTTTTCTATGGCTACACCTTC.